Listed below are T cell receptor beta chains from one sample, sequenced in a study of T cells in narcolepsy. Assay used: immunoSEQ multiplex PCR; TCRdb lists only in-frame clones, some missing. The sample records 25,000 to 35,000 clones, over 80% being singletons. The sample comprised CD45RA- memory CD4+ T cells from PBMCs. These receptors were taken from a human donor with narcolepsy. CDR3s include the opening cysteine and the closing phenylalanine or tryptophan. The D gene is left open where the match is weak. Not all rows give a size; the values are once, few, many and, for expanded clones, a class.

TRBV29-1,.,TRBD1,16,TRBJ2-1,CSVEGGIRTGFDEQFF,TGCAGCGTTGAAGGGGGAATTCGGACAGGGTTCGATGAGCAGTTCTTC
TRBV15,.,.,13,TRBJ2-7,CATSRDDLGEQYF,TGTGCCACCAGCAGAGACGATCTTGGCGAGCAGTACTTC
TRBV6-5,.,.,14,TRBJ1-4,CASTHRRPKEKLFF,TGTGCCAGCACCCACAGGAGACCTAAAGAAAAACTGTTTTTT
TRBV14,.,.,14,TRBJ1-6,CASSQYRDGSPLHF,TGTGCCAGCAGCCAATACAGGGACGGTTCACCCCTCCACTTT
TRBV4-3,.,.,15,TRBJ1-2,CASSQVGAANYGYTF,TGCGCCAGCAGCCAAGTGGGTGCAGCTAACTATGGCTACACCTTC
TRBV9,.,.,16,TRBJ2-7,CASSPGLRAGSYEQYF,TGTGCCAGCAGCCCAGGTTTAAGGGCCGGCTCCTACGAGCAGTACTTC
TRBV6-1,few,.,15,TRBJ2-2,CASTIYLLNSGELFF,TGTGCCAGCACGATATATCTCCTGAACTCCGGGGAGCTGTTTTTT
TRBV19,.,TRBD1,14,TRBJ1-2,CASSEDRSLYGYTF,TGTGCCAGTAGTGAGGACAGGAGTCTATATGGCTACACCTTC
TRBV7-6,once,TRBD2,17,TRBJ2-3,CASSPNPRRGGTDTQYF,TGTGCCAGCAGCCCTAACCCCAGGCGGGGGGGAACAGATACGCAGTATTTT
TRBV4-3,.,.,14,TRBJ1-5,CASSWRGDNQPQHF,TGCGCCAGCAGCTGGAGGGGGGACAATCAGCCCCAGCATTTT
TRBV5-6,.,TRBD2,16,TRBJ2-3,CASSPGGLEGPDTQYF,TGTGCCAGCAGCCCCGGGGGACTAGAAGGGCCAGATACGCAGTATTTT
TRBV7-9,.,TRBD2,15,TRBJ2-1,CASSLGTSGGREQFF,TGTGCCAGCAGCTTAGGGACTAGCGGGGGGCGTGAGCAGTTCTTC
TRBV6-1,once,.,17,TRBJ1-4,CASSEFGKGRVGEKLFF,TGTGCCAGCAGTGAATTCGGGAAGGGTAGGGTTGGTGAAAAACTGTTTTTT
TRBV5-1,.,TRBD1,15,TRBJ1-5,CASSLGQGAYQPQHF,TGCGCCAGCAGCTTAGGACAGGGGGCTTACCAGCCCCAGCATTTT
TRBV10-3,few,TRBD1,14,TRBJ2-5,CAISAGQGGETQYF,TGTGCCATCAGTGCCGGACAGGGAGGAGAGACCCAGTACTTC
TRBV6-5,.,TRBD1,14,TRBJ1-6,CASSAGQVNSPLHF,TGTGCCAGCAGTGCGGGACAGGTCAATTCACCCCTCCACTTT
TRBV10-3,.,.,14,TRBJ1-1,CAISSGTEGTEAFF,TGTGCCATCAGTTCAGGGACCGAGGGCACTGAAGCTTTCTTT
TRBV6-9,.,TRBD1,12,TRBJ1-6,CASSPKDRALHF,TGTGCCAGCAGTCCAAAAGACAGGGCCCTCCACTTT
TRBV2,.,.,14,TRBJ2-2,CASRESFNTGELFF,TGTGCCAGCAGGGAATCTTTTAACACCGGGGAGCTGTTTTTT
TRBV27,.,.,15,TRBJ2-1,CASSSGREGYNEQFF,TGTGCCAGCAGTTCGGGCAGGGAAGGGTACAATGAGCAGTTCTTC
TRBV5-1,.,TRBD1,15,TRBJ2-1,CASSLDRVNNNEQFF,TGTGCCAGCAGCCTGGACAGGGTTAACAACAATGAGCAGTTCTTC
TRBV9,.,.,15,TRBJ1-2,CASSVVDNSNYGYTF,TGTGCCAGCAGCGTAGTGGACAATTCTAACTATGGCTACACCTTC
TRBV7-9,.,TRBD1,18,TRBJ2-1,CASSLSLGQGAWGDEQFF,TGTGCCAGCAGCTTATCCCTTGGACAGGGGGCATGGGGCGATGAGCAGTTCTTC
TRBV7-2,once,.,14,TRBJ1-4,CASSLESGNPKLFF,TGTGCCAGCAGCTTGGAATCAGGCAATCCAAAACTGTTTTTT
TRBV28,.,.,15,TRBJ1-5,CACQDGSIINQPQHF,TGTGCCTGCCAAGACGGTAGTATCATCAATCAGCCCCAGCATTTT
TRBV29-1,once,.,15,TRBJ1-1,CSVEGGRGSLSEAFF,TGCAGCGTTGAAGGCGGCAGGGGCTCCCTATCTGAAGCTTTCTTT
TRBV18,.,TRBD1,15,TRBJ1-6,CASSPSGQYNSPLHF,TGTGCCAGCTCACCATCGGGACAGTATAATTCACCCCTCCACTTT
TRBV5-4,.,TRBD1,15,TRBJ2-1,CASSFDRGLRNEQFF,TGTGCCAGCAGTTTCGACAGGGGGCTCAGGAATGAGCAGTTCTTC
TRBV7-9,once,.,15,TRBJ1-2,CASSLGGFSNYGYTF,TGTGCCAGCAGCTTAGGTGGATTTTCTAACTATGGCTACACCTTC
TRBV29-1,.,.,14,TRBJ1-2,CSVEELYGPYGYTF,TGCAGCGTTGAAGAGCTGTACGGTCCCTATGGCTACACCTTC
TRBV5-1,.,TRBD1,13,TRBJ1-1,CASSLRTGTEAFF,TGCGCCAGCAGCTTGAGGACAGGCACTGAAGCTTTCTTT
TRBV7-8,.,.,12,TRBJ2-3,CASSPTTDTQYF,TGTGCCAGCAGCCCGACGACAGATACGCAGTATTTT
TRBV6-5,.,.,16,TRBJ2-2,CASSYGESPNTGELFF,TGTGCCAGCAGTTATGGGGAGAGTCCGAACACCGGGGAGCTGTTTTTT
TRBV6-1,.,.,13,TRBJ1-5,CASSAEIDQPQHF,TGTGCCAGCAGTGCCGAAATCGATCAGCCCCAGCATTTT
TRBV7-2,.,.,11,TRBJ2-7,CASSSGLEQYF,TGTGCCAGCAGCTCTGGACTCGAGCAGTACTTC
TRBV7-2,.,.,16,TRBJ1-4,CASSLLGTAVTEKLFF,TGTGCCAGCAGCTTACTGGGGACGGCAGTTACTGAAAAACTGTTTTTT
TRBV25-1,.,TRBD1,16,TRBJ1-4,CASSESPGGSGEKLFF,TGTGCCAGCAGTGAATCCCCAGGGGGCTCTGGTGAAAAACTGTTTTTT
TRBV12-5,.,.,14,TRBJ2-2,CASGGGTNTGELFF,TGTGCTAGTGGTGGTGGGACGAACACCGGGGAGCTGTTTTTT